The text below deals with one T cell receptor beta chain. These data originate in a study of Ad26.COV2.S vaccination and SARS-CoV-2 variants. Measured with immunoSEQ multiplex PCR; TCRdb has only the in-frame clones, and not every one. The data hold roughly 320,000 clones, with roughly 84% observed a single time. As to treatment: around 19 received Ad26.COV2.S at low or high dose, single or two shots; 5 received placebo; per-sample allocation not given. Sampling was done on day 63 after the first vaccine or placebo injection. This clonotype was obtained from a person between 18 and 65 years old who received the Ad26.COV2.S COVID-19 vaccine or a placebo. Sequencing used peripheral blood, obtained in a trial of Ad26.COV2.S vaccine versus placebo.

The CDR3 nucleotides are TGTGCCAGCAGCTTAGTACTAGCGGGGGCCCCCTTGAACAATGAGCAGTTCTTC. Residues: CASSLVLAGAPLNNEQFF. The chain recombines TRBV13 with TRBJ2-1; TRBD2 matches at 11 bases. Germline trimming cut 1 base from V and 5 bases from J; bases unmatched to any gene: 10. CDR1 and CDR2 (germline): PRHDT, FYEKMQ (reference sequence). This CDR3 contains 18 residues.